This T cell receptor (beta chain) was captured by sequencing in a study of T-cell reconstitution after alpha-beta-depleted transplantation in children. For TCRbeta, the library was prepared with unique molecular identifiers. Each CDR3 protein gets one entry after TCRdb re-called the PCR reads with MiXCR. The sample lists approximately 82,000 distinct CDR3 sequences, 15% to 20% occurring once. Notes on the study in general: Diversity of TCRbeta at day 60 was high in some patients, arising from surviving recipient T cells and thymic progenitors. When one year had passed after transplant, most T-cell counts and diversity came from newly produced T cells.

Regarding this clonotype: Its cognate antigen is unknown.

The sequence was obtained from a male patient between 2 and 10 years old who had a stem cell transplant for acute lymphoblastic leukemia, so the T cells may come from the graft donor. Sequences were derived from PBMCs, mostly from graft donor cells, sampled 360 days after TCRalphabeta/CD19-depleted stem cell transplant.

The CDR3 DNA follows: TGCAGCGTTAGGACTACCTACGAGCAGTACTTC. Translation: CSVRTTYEQYF. V is TRBV29-1 and J is TRBJ2-7; a weak D match, TRBD2 (6 bases). This CDR3 spans 11 amino acids. Trimming shortened V by 5 bases and J by 2 bases, and 7 bases separated the two germline ends. Germline assignment: CDR1 SQVTM and CDR2 ANQGSEA.